The clone carrying this T cell receptor beta chain was picked up many times. As yet, its antigen is unknown. One entry per CDR3 protein results from TCRdb running MiXCR on the 5' RACE reads. The sample holds some 340,000 distinct CDR3 sequences; over 8.5% are singletons and the top ten take over 3%. This record comes from a study of T cells after yellow fever vaccination. Study outcomes and limitations: Although most clonotypes did not, a small share appeared in both CD4 and CD8 compartments. Any FACS-sorted repertoire could hold abundant clonotypes that contaminate it from the bulk population. Boosting was followed by the reappearance of most primary-vaccination clones (around 96% CD4, roughly 90% CD8).

Source: CD4+ T cells sorted from PBMCs, taken 45 days after the yellow fever booster vaccination. This TCR derives from a man between 18 and 35 years old who received the YFV17D yellow fever vaccine.

The chain's CDR3 is CASSQSPWGTGDTQYF. CDR3 bases: TGCGCCAGCAGCCAATCTCCTTGGGGCACAGGAGATACGCAGTATTTT. V gene TRBV4-1 combines with J gene TRBJ2-3; the D gene is possibly TRBD1 (5 bases). This CDR3 is built from 16 residues. Looked up from germline, CDR1 is MGHRA and CDR2 is YSYEKL. V shed 2 bases and J shed 5 bases, with 17 bases lying between them.